Presented here are 4 T cell receptor beta chains from one specimen sequenced in a study of blood T cells in healthy people across ages. Primed by a sample-barcoded 5' primer and a J-beta primer mix, a second PCR proceeded for 7 to 11 cycles. TCRdb re-analysed the 5' RACE reads in MiXCR, keeping a single row per CDR3 protein. The table has approximately 490,000 distinct CDR3 sequences, around 24% seen once. The same sample was also used in a study of T cells of mothers and their children.

The sample taken for sequencing was blood. The receptor set was obtained from a boy younger than 18 in good health.

This clonotype was seen more than once but under ten times. The V and J genes are TRBV5-1 and TRBJ2-6; D is uncertain. In germline, CDR1 is SGHRS, CDR2 YFSETQ. Trimming cost V 0 bases and J 3 bases, with 4 bases left between them. The length of the CDR3 is 14 residues. In DNA, the CDR3 is TGCGCCAGCAGCTTGGAGGGTGGGGCCAACGTCCTGACTTTC. Translating it yields CASSLEGGANVLTF.

This clonotype was observed many times. The V and J genes are TRBV28 and TRBJ2-5, with 8 positions matching TRBD1. The CDR3 is 14 residues long. Trimming took 3 bases from V and 5 from J; bases not matched to a gene: 5. Germline CDR1 MDHEN, CDR2 SYDVKM. The CDR3 region is CASSFRPGGETQYF. The CDR3, as DNA: TGTGCCAGCAGTTTTAGGCCAGGGGGCGAGACCCAGTACTTC.

The V call is TRBV7-9, the J call TRBJ2-7; 9 bases map to TRBD1. Germline V gives CDR1 SEHNR, CDR2 FQNEAQ (reference sequence). J lost 5 bases, V lost 5 bases, and 10 bases had no gene match. This CDR3 has 15 residues. As DNA, the CDR3 is TGTGCCAGCAGCCGCCCGGGACAGGGTATCGACGAGCAGTACTTC. This gives the protein CASSRPGQGIDEQYF.

The rearrangement uses TRBV7-3 and TRBJ2-7, with D possibly being TRBD1 (6 bases). The CDR3 covers 15 residues. V shed 4 bases and J shed 3 bases, with 16 bases lying between them. Germline CDR1 is SGHTA and CDR2 is FQGTGA. The CDR3 nucleotides read TGTGCCAGCAGCTCCCCGGACAGCGCGGACTACGAGCAGTACTTC. Its translation: CASSSPDSADYEQYF.